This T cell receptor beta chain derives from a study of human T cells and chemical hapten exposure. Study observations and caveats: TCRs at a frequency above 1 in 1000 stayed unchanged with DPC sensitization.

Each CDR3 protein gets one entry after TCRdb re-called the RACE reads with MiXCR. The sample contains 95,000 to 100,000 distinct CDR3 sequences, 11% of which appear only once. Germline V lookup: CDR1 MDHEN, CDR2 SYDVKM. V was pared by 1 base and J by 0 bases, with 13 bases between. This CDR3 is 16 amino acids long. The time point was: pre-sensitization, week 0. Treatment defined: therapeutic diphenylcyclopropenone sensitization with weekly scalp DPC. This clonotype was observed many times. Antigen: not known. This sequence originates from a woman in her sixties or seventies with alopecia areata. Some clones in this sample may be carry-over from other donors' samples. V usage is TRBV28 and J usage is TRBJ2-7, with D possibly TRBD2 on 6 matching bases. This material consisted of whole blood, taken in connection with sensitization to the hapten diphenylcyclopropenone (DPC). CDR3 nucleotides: TGTGCCAGCAGTTTATTTGGGGCGGGGAGCTCCTACGAGCAGTACTTC. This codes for CASSLFGAGSSYEQYF.